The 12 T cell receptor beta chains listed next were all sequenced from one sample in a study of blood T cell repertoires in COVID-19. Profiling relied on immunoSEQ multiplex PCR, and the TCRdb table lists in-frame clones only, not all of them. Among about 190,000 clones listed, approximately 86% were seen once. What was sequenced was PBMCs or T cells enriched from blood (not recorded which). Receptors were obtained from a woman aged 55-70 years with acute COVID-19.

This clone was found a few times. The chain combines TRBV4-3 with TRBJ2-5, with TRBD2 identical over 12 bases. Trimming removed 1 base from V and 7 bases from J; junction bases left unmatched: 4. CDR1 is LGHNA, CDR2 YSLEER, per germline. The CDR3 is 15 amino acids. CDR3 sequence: CASSQGLAGVRTQYF. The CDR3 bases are TGCGCCAGCAGCCAAGGACTAGCGGGGGTCAGGACCCAGTACTTC.

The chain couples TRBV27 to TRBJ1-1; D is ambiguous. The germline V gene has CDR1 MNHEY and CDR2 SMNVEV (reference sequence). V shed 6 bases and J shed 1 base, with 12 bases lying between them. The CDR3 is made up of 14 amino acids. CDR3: CASSRPDKNTEAFF. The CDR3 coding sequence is TGTGCCAGCAGCCGCCCAGACAAGAACACTGAAGCTTTCTTT.

CDR3 in amino acids: CASSLAGGGNNEQFF. CDR3 nucleotide sequence: TGTGCCAGCAGCTTGGCCGGCGGGGGCAACAATGAGCAGTTCTTC. The J gene is TRBJ2-1, the V gene TRBV5-4; weak D call: TRBD2 (7 bases). The germline V gene has CDR1 SGHNT and CDR2 YYREEE (reference sequence). The CDR3 contains 15 residues. Deletions cut 0 bases from V and 5 bases from J, with 12 bases between. The variable domain in full, completed from reference TRBV5-4 and TRBJ2-1, reads ETGVTQSPTHLIKTRGQQVTLRCSSQSGHNTVSWYQQALGQGPQFIFQYYREEENGRGNFPPRFSGLQFPNYSSELNVNALELDDSALYLCASSLAGGGNNEQFFGPGTRLTVL.

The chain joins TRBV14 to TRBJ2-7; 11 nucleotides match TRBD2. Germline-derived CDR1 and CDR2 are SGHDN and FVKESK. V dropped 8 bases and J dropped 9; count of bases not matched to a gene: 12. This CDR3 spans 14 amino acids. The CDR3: CASVTSGKATRQYF. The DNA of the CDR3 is TGTGCCAGCGTGACTAGCGGGAAGGCTACCCGGCAGTACTTC.

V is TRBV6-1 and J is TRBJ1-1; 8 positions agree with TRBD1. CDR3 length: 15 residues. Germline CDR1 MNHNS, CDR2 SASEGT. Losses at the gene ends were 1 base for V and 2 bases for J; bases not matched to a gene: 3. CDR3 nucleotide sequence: TGTGCCAGCAGTGAAGGGACAGGGCCAAACACTGAAGCTTTCTTT. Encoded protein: CASSEGTGPNTEAFF.

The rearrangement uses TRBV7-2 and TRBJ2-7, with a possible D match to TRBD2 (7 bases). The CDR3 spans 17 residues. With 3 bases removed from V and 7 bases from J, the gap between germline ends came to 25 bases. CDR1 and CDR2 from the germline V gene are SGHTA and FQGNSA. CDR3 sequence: CASSLGRWAGAAGEQYV. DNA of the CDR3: TGTGCCAGCAGCTTGGGGAGATGGGCGGGGGCCGCGGGGGAGCAGTACGTC.

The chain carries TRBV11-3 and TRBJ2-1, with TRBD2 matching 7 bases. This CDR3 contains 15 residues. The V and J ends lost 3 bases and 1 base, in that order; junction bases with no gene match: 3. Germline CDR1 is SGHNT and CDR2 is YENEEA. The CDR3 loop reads CASSFGRGSYNEQFF. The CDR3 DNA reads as TGTGCCAGCAGCTTTGGGCGGGGGTCCTACAATGAGCAGTTCTTC.

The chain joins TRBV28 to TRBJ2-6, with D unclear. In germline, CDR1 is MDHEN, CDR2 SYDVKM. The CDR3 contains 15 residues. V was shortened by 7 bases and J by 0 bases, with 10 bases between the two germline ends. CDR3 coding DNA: TGTGCCAGCATTCGTCCAGGCTCTGGGGCCAACGTCCTGACTTTC. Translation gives CASIRPGSGANVLTF.

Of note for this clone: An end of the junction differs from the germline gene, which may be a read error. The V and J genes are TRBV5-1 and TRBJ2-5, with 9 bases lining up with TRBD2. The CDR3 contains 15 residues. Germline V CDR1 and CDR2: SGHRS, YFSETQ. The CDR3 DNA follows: TGCGCCAGCAGTTTGGCTAGCGGGGCCCAAGAGACCCAGTACTTC. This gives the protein CASSLASGAQETQYF.

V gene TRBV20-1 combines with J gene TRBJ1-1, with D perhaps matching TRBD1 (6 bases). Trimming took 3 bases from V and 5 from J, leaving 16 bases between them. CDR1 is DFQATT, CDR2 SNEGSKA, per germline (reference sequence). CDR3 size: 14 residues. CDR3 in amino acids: CSASSAGDRTEAFF. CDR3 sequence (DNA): TGCAGTGCTAGTTCGGCAGGGGATAGGACTGAAGCTTTCTTT.

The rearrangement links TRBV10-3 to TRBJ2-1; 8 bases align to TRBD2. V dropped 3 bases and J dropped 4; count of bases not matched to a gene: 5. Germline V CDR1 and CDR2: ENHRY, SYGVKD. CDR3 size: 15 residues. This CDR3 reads CAISEEAGVYNEQFF. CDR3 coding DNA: TGTGCCATCAGTGAAGAAGCGGGGGTTTACAATGAGCAGTTCTTC.

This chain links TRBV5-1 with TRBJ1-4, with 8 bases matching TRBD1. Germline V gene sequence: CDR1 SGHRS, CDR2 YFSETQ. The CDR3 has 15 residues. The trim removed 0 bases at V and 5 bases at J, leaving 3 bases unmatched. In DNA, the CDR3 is TGCGCCAGCAGCTTGGGGACAGGGATAAATGAAAAACTGTTTTTT. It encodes CASSLGTGINEKLFF.